Reported below is one T cell receptor (beta chain). V was pared by 0 bases and J by 10 bases, with 6 bases of the junction left unmatched. The CDR3 is 15 residues long. CDR1 and CDR2 from the germline V gene are MNHEY and SVGAGI. The data originate from a study of shared clonotypes between healthy human individuals. The naive CD8 fraction comprised CD45RO-negative cells positively selected for CCR7 and excluded terminally differentiated effector memory CD45RA+ cells. Data came from immunoSEQ multiplex PCR; TCRdb stores just in-frame clones and leaves some out. The sample gives 1.5 million to 2.5 million clones, just under 95% of which show up once; more than 0.95% is in the top ten.

The sample consisted of naive CD8+ T cells sorted from blood. The chain couples TRBV6-5 to TRBJ1-6; 7 positions match TRBD1. This TCR was sampled from a man younger than 35 in good health. CDR3 DNA: TGTGCCAGCAGTTACTCCCGACAGGGAGGATCACCCCTCCACTTT. Protein: CASSYSRQGGSPLHF.